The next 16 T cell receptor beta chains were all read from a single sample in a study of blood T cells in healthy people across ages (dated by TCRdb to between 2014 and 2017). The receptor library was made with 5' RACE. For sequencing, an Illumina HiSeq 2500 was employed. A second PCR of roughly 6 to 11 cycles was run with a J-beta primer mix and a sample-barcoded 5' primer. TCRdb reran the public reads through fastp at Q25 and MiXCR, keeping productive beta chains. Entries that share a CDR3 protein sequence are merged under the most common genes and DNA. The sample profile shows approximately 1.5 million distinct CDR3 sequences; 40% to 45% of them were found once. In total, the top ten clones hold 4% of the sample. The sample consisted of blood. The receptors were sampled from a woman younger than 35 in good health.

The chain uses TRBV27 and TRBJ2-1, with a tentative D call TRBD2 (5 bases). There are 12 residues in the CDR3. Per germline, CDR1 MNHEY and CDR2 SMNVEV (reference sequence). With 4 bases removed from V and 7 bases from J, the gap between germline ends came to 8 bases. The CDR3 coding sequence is TGTGCCAGCAGTTGGCCGGGGAATGAGCAGTTCTTC. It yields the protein CASSWPGNEQFF.

The CDR3 here is CASSQDLEGGQPQHF. The CDR3, as DNA: TGTGCCAGCAGCCAAGATCTCGAGGGGGGGCAGCCCCAGCATTTT. V is TRBV4-2 and J is TRBJ1-5; possibly TRBD1 for D (6 bases). V shed 0 bases and J shed 7 bases, with 13 bases lying between them. Germline V CDR1 and CDR2: LGHNA, YNFKEQ. The CDR3 contains 15 residues.

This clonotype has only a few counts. The CDR3 loop reads CSARGGGIKNIQYF. CDR3 DNA sequence: TGCAGTGCTAGGGGAGGGGGCATCAAAAACATTCAGTACTTC. The chain has TRBV20-1 and TRBJ2-4; either TRBD1 or TRBD2 may fit D (7 bases each). The ends were cut back, 3 bases at V and 3 bases at J, with 12 bases in the middle. Germline CDR1 DFQATT, CDR2 SNEGSKA (reference sequence). The CDR3 runs 14 residues.

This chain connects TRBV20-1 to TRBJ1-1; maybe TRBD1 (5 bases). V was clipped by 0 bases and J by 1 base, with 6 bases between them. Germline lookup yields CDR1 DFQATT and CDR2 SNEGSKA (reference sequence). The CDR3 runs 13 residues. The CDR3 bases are TGCAGTGCTAGAGATGGGGGGAACACTGAAGCTTTCTTT. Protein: CSARDGGNTEAFF.

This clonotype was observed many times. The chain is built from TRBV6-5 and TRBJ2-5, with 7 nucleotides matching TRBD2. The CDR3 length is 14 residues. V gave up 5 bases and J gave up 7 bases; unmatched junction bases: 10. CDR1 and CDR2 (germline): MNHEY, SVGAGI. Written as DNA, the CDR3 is TGTGCCAGCAGTGGAACGGGGGGATCAGCGACCCAGTACTTC. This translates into CASSGTGGSATQYF.

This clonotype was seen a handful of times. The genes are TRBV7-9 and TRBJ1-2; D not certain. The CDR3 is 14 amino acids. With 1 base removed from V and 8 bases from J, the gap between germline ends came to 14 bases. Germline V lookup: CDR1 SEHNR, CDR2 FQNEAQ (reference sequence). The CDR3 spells CASSLGTYSAGYTF. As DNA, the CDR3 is TGTGCCAGCAGCTTAGGGACTTACTCCGCCGGCTACACCTTC.

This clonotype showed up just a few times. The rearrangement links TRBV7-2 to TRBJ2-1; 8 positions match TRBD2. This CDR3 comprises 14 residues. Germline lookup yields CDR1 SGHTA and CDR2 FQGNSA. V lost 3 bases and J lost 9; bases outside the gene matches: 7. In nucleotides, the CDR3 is TGTGCCAGCAGCTTTATCGGGACTAGTCGTGAGCAGTTCTTC. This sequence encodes CASSFIGTSREQFF.

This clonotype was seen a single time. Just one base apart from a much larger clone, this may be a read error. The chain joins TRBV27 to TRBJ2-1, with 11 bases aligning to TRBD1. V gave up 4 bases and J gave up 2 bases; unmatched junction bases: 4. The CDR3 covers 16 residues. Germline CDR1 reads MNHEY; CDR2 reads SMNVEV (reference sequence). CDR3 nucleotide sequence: TGTGCCAGCAGTTGGAAGGGACAGGGGGCCTACAATGAGCAGTTCTTC. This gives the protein CASSWKGQGAYNEQFF.

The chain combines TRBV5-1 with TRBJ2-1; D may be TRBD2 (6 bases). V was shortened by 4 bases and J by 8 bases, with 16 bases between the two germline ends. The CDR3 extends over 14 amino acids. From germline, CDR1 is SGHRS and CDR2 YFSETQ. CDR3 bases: TGCGCCAGCAGCCCACTGACTAGACTCCATGAGCAGTTCTTC. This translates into CASSPLTRLHEQFF.

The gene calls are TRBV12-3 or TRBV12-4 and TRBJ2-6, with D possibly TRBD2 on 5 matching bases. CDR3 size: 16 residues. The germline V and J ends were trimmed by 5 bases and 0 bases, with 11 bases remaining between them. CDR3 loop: CASSHPLGSGANVLTF. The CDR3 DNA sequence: TGTGCCAGCAGTCACCCACTAGGCTCTGGGGCCAACGTCCTGACTTTC.

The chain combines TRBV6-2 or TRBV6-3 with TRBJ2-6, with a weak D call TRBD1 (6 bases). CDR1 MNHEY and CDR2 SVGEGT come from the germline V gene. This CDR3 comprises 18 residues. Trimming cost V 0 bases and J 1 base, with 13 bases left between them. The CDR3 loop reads CASSYSSGQISGANVLTF. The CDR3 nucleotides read TGTGCCAGCAGTTACTCTTCCGGACAGATATCTGGGGCCAACGTCCTGACTTTC.

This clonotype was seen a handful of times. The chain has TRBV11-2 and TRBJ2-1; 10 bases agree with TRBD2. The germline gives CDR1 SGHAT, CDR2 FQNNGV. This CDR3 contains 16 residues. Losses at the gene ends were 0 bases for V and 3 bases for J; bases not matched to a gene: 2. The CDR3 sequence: CASSLDIAGGYNEQFF. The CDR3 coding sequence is TGTGCCAGCAGCTTAGATATAGCGGGGGGCTACAATGAGCAGTTCTTC.

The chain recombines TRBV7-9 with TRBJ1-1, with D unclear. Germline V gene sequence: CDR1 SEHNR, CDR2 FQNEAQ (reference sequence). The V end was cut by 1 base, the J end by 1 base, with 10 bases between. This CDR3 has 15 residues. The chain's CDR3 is CASSLVSVTNTEAFF. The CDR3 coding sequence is TGTGCCAGCAGCTTAGTTTCAGTGACGAACACTGAAGCTTTCTTT.

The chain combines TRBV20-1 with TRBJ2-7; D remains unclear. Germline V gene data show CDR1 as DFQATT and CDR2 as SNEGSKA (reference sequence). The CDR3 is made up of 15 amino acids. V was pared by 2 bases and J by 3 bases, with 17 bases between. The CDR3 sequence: CSARILQSPGYEQYF. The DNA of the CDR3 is TGCAGTGCTAGAATACTCCAGAGTCCTGGCTACGAGCAGTACTTC.

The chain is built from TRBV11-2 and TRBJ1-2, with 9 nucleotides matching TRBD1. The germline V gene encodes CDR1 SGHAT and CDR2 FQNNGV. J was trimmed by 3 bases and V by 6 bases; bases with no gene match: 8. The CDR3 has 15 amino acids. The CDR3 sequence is CASRTTRTGDYGYTF. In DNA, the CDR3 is TGTGCCAGCAGAACAACCCGGACAGGGGACTATGGCTACACCTTC.

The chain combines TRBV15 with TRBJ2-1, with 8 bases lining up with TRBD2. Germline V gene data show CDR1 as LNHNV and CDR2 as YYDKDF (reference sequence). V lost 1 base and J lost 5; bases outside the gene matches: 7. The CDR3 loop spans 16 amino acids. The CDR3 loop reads CATSRVPAGVNNEQFF. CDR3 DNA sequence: TGTGCCACCAGCAGAGTGCCAGCGGGGGTTAACAATGAGCAGTTCTTC.